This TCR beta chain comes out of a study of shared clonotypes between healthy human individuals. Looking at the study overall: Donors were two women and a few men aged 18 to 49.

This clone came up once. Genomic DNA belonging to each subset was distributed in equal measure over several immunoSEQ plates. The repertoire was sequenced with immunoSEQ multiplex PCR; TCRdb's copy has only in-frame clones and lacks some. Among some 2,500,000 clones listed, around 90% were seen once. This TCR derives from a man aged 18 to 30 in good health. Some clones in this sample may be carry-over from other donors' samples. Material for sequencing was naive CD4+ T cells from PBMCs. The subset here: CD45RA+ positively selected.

CDR3 in DNA: TGTGCCAGCAGCTTAACACTTAGCAACCTCGAAGCTTTCTTT. It translates to CASSLTLSNLEAFF. J is TRBJ1-1 and V is TRBV7-6; no reliable D call. The CDR3 has 14 residues. Germline V lookup: CDR1 SGHVS, CDR2 FNYEAQ. The V end was cut by 2 bases, the J end by 8 bases, with 15 bases between.